These 29 T cell receptor beta chains originate from one sample sequenced in a study of vaccination and CD4 T cells after COVID-19. An Oncomine TCR Beta short-read assay was used to sequence the DNA from cultured CD4+ T cells. TCRdb redid the calling of the PCR reads with MiXCR, one entry per CDR3 protein. The sample gives over 15,000 distinct CDR3 sequences, around 47% of which show up once; around 3.6% is in the top ten. As for treatment: approximately 9-day PBMC culture with coronavirus spike peptide pools or control peptides (ViraFEST assay). These receptors have no known antigen. The sequenced sample was CD4+ T cells from blood, cultured in vitro. The receptors were gathered from a human donor who had recovered from COVID-19.

The chain combines TRBV7-6 with TRBJ2-3, with D perhaps TRBD2 (5 bases). The V end lost 7 bases, the J end lost 7 bases, and 21 bases lay between the germline ends. The CDR3 contains 15 residues. Germline CDR1 SGHVS, CDR2 FNYEAQ. CDR3 sequence reads: CASTPGGYSMHTQYF. DNA of the CDR3: TGTGCCAGCACCCCTGGCGGGTATTCGATGCATACGCAGTATTTT.

The chain has TRBV5-8 and TRBJ1-5, with a possible D match to TRBD1 (5 bases). Trimming stripped 0 bases from V and 5 bases from J, with 18 bases between. The CDR3 has 17 amino acids. Germline CDR1 and CDR2: SGHTS and YDEGEE. CDR3 coding DNA: TGTGCCAGCAGCTTGGACGGGGGAGGGGTTTGGGATCAGCCCCAGCATTTT. It codes for CASSLDGGGVWDQPQHF.

This chain joins TRBV11-1 and TRBJ2-5; 12 bases line up with TRBD1. Per germline, CDR1 SGHAT and CDR2 FQDESV (reference sequence). The length of the CDR3 is 18 residues. V was pared by 3 bases and J by 4 bases, with 12 bases of the junction left unmatched. CDR3 DNA: TGTGCCAGCAGCTTGGGGGACAGGGGGCGCCCAAACAGAGAGACCCAGTACTTC. This encodes CASSLGDRGRPNRETQYF.

The chain uses TRBV6-1 and TRBJ1-6; D uncertain. The germline V gene encodes CDR1 MNHNS and CDR2 SASEGT. CDR3 length equals 13 residues. Between the trimmed V and J ends, which lost 6 bases and 7 bases, there was a span of 10 bases. The CDR3 DNA follows: TGTGCCAGCAGGAATTCATTGAATTCACCCCTCCACTTT. Translated: CASRNSLNSPLHF.

This clonotype came up a few times. CDR3 protein: CASSMRAAETQYF. Written as DNA, the CDR3 is TGTGCCAGTAGTATGCGAGCGGCGGAGACCCAGTACTTC. This chain connects TRBV19 to TRBJ2-5, with D tentatively TRBD2 (5 bases). V was shortened by 3 bases and J by 5 bases, with 10 bases between the two germline ends. The CDR3 sequence is 13 residues long. In germline, CDR1 is LNHDA, CDR2 SQIVND (reference sequence).

Details on this clonotype: Since the CDR3 does not end with the conserved phenylalanine or tryptophan, this likely comes from a read error. The chain uses TRBV7-2 and TRBJ1-5, with 9 bases identical to TRBD1. Trimming took 5 bases from V and 1 from J; bases not matched to a gene: 3. The CDR3 is 15 residues long. Germline CDR1 SGHTA, CDR2 FQGNSA. CDR3 amino acids: CASSRDRVSNQPQHS. In DNA form, the CDR3 reads TGTGCCAGCAGCCGGGACAGGGTGAGCAATCAGCCCCAGCATTCT.

This chain links TRBV20-1 with TRBJ2-5, with 8 bases aligning to TRBD2. The CDR3 sequence is 15 residues long. Trimming took 0 bases from V and 1 from J; bases not matched to a gene: 4. Per the germline V gene, CDR1 is DFQATT and CDR2 is SNEGSKA (reference sequence). CDR3 sequence (DNA): TGCAGTGCTAGAGATGACGGGAGGGGCCAAGAGACCCAGTACTTC. As protein: CSARDDGRGQETQYF.

This clonotype occurred once. The chain combines TRBV20-1 with TRBJ2-3, with 7 bases lining up with TRBD2. Per the germline V gene, CDR1 is DFQATT and CDR2 is SNEGSKA (reference sequence). This CDR3 spans 13 amino acids. Germline trimming cut 5 bases from V and 2 bases from J; bases unmatched to any gene: 4. CDR3 in amino acids: CSAPSGLTDTQYF. The CDR3, as DNA: TGCAGTGCTCCTAGCGGACTCACAGATACGCAGTATTTT.

This chain uses TRBV6-1 with TRBJ1-1; no definite D call. The CDR3 totals 15 residues. Germline CDR1 MNHNS, CDR2 SASEGT. V lost 2 bases to trimming and J lost 7 bases, with 17 bases between them. The CDR3, as DNA: TGTGCCAGCAGTGAATCTACCGAAGGATGGGGTGAAGCTTTCTTT. Residues: CASSESTEGWGEAFF.

This rearrangement joins TRBV5-4 to TRBJ2-3, with TRBD2 as a possible D gene (5 bases). Trimming pared 0 bases from V and 5 bases from J, leaving 13 bases between. The CDR3 runs to 15 residues. CDR1 is SGHNT and CDR2 is YYREEE in the germline V gene (reference sequence). The CDR3 DNA follows: TGTGCCAGCAGCTTGGCCACGGGAACGGGAGATACGCAGTATTTT. Its translation: CASSLATGTGDTQYF. The variable domain in full, completed from reference TRBV5-4 and TRBJ2-3, reads ETGVTQSPTHLIKTRGQQVTLRCSSQSGHNTVSWYQQALGQGPQFIFQYYREEENGRGNFPPRFSGLQFPNYSSELNVNALELDDSALYLCASSLATGTGDTQYFGPGTRLTVL.

This clonotype showed up just a few times. The V call is TRBV7-2, the J call TRBJ2-3, with 11 bases identical to TRBD2. Germline V lookup: CDR1 SGHTA, CDR2 FQGNSA. The CDR3 runs to 16 residues. V lost 3 bases, J lost 4 bases, and 6 bases stayed unmatched. The CDR3, as DNA: TGTGCCAGCAGCTTGTACGGGACTAGCGGTGCAGATACGCAGTATTTT. Its protein is CASSLYGTSGADTQYF.

The V gene is TRBV6-5, the J gene TRBJ2-7; 16 bases are a match to TRBD2. Germline V CDR1 and CDR2: MNHEY, SVGAGI. With 0 bases clipped from V and 4 bases from J, the junction kept 6 bases outside the gene matches. This CDR3 has 18 amino acids. The CDR3 nucleotides read TGTGCCAGCAGTTACTCTCCGGGACTAGCGGGAGGGGGATACGAGCAGTACTTC. This translates into CASSYSPGLAGGGYEQYF.

The chain links TRBV20-1 to TRBJ2-7; weak D call: TRBD2 (6 bases). Trimming cost V 6 bases and J 5 bases, with 8 bases left between them. Germline CDR1 is DFQATT and CDR2 is SNEGSKA (reference sequence). This CDR3 has 10 residues. The CDR3 nucleotides are TGCAGTGCCGGGAGAAACGAGCAGTACTTC. It is translated as CSAGRNEQYF.

There are a few counts of this clonotype. The CDR3, as DNA: TGTGCCAGCAGCGCGACCTTCTCTAACTATGGCTACACCTTC. Its protein is CASSATFSNYGYTF. J is TRBJ1-2 and V is TRBV7-2; no clear D gene. The CDR3 has 14 residues. V shed 5 bases and J shed 0 bases, with 10 bases lying between them. Germline V gene data show CDR1 as SGHTA and CDR2 as FQGNSA. Full variable domain (rest looked up from reference TRBV7-2 and TRBJ1-2): GAGVSQSPSNKVTEKGKDVELRCDPISGHTALYWYRQSLGQGLEFLIYFQGNSAPDKSGLPSDRFSAERTGGSVSTLTIQRTQQEDSAVYLCASSATFSNYGYTFGSGTRLTVV.

The CDR3 region has the DNA TGCAGTGCTAGAGATCCGGAGGGAGGACTTTACAATGAGCAGTTCTTC. Translating it yields CSARDPEGGLYNEQFF. The chain carries TRBV20-1 and TRBJ2-1, with a possible D match to TRBD2 (6 bases). Germline lookup yields CDR1 DFQATT and CDR2 SNEGSKA (reference sequence). This CDR3 region has 16 residues. Trimming stripped 0 bases from V and 4 bases from J, with 16 bases between.

The chain couples TRBV6-5 to TRBJ2-3, with D hard to call. The CDR3 spans 14 residues. V shed 6 bases and J shed 10 bases, with 20 bases lying between them. Germline loops: CDR1 MNHEY, CDR2 SVGAGI. CDR3 in DNA: TGTGCCAGCAGCTACAACCGGCCCCCCCATCCGCAGTATTTT. It is translated as CASSYNRPPHPQYF.

The rearrangement links TRBV28 to TRBJ1-2; TRBD1 agrees at 7 bases. The V gene's germline CDR1 is MDHEN and CDR2 SYDVKM. The CDR3 is 15 residues long. V was clipped by 5 bases and J by 2 bases; unmatched bases: 8. In DNA form, the CDR3 reads TGTGCCAGCAGTCCACACCTGACAGGGAACTATGGCTACACCTTC. Encoded protein: CASSPHLTGNYGYTF.

This clonotype was counted between two and nine times. This rearrangement joins TRBV7-9 to TRBJ1-2; D might be TRBD1 (6 bases). This CDR3 has 15 amino acids. The V end lost 5 bases, the J end lost 3 bases, and 16 bases lay between the germline ends. In germline, CDR1 is SEHNR, CDR2 FQNEAQ (reference sequence). For the CDR3, the DNA is TGTGCCAGCAGCGAACTCGGGGGGGCCGACTATGGCTACACCTTC. It is translated as CASSELGGADYGYTF.

This clonotype is labeled medium-sized. The V gene is TRBV20-1, the J gene TRBJ1-1; TRBD1 matches at 8 bases. The CDR3 is 13 residues long. CDR1 and CDR2 from the germline V gene are DFQATT and SNEGSKA (reference sequence). After removal of 4 bases from V and 5 bases from J, the junction contained 6 bases not matched to a gene. The CDR3: CSAISGTGTEAFF. The DNA for the CDR3 is TGCAGTGCTATTTCCGGGACAGGAACTGAAGCTTTCTTT.

This clonotype was found a few times. V and J are TRBV2 and TRBJ2-5; D is perhaps TRBD1 (7 bases). The V end lost 6 bases, the J end lost 2 bases, and 16 bases lay between the germline ends. Germline V gene lookup returns CDR1 SNHLY and CDR2 FYNNEI. CDR3 length: 15 amino acids. The CDR3 loop reads CASRAAQGGQETQYF. CDR3 bases: TGTGCCAGCAGGGCTGCCCAGGGGGGACAAGAGACCCAGTACTTC.

This chain uses TRBV6-4 with TRBJ2-5; a weak D match, TRBD1 (5 bases). The CDR3 consists of 11 residues. Germline CDR1 and CDR2: MRHNA and SNTAGT. V was pared by 6 bases and J by 5 bases, with 7 bases between. The chain's CDR3 is CASRGVETQYF. CDR3 DNA sequence: TGTGCCAGCAGAGGGGTGGAGACCCAGTACTTC.

The rearrangement joins TRBV15 to TRBJ1-1; no definite D call. The CDR3 length is 13 residues. The V gene's germline CDR1 is LNHNV and CDR2 YYDKDF (reference sequence). The V gene lost 1 base and the J gene lost 3 bases, with 6 bases spanning the gap. The CDR3 reads CATSRGTDTEAFF. The CDR3, as DNA: TGTGCCACCAGCAGAGGGACTGACACTGAAGCTTTCTTT. Full variable domain (missing parts from reference TRBV15 and TRBJ1-1): DAMVIQNPRYQVTQFGKPVTLSCSQTLNHNVMYWYQQKSSQAPKLLFHYYDKDFNNEADTPDNFQSRRPNTSFCFLDIRSPGLGDTAMYLCATSRGTDTEAFFGQGTRLTVV.

This clonotype has just a few counts. The genes are TRBV7-3 and TRBJ1-2; tentatively, D is TRBD1 (5 bases). V was clipped by 5 bases and J by 7 bases, with 11 bases between them. The CDR3 consists of 12 residues. Germline V gene sequence: CDR1 SGHTA, CDR2 FQGTGA. The CDR3 region has the DNA TGTGCCAGCAGCCCACCGCAGGGTGGCTACACCTTC. Translating gives CASSPPQGGYTF.

The V call is TRBV20-1, the J call TRBJ2-1, with 12 bases lining up with TRBD1. V lost 6 bases, J lost 2 bases, and 5 bases stayed unmatched. The germline CDR1 and CDR2 sequences are DFQATT and SNEGSKA (reference sequence). The CDR3 has 15 amino acids. The CDR3 loop reads CSATGQGATYNEQFF. CDR3 bases: TGCAGTGCAACGGGACAGGGGGCAACCTACAATGAGCAGTTCTTC.

The rearrangement links TRBV7-9 to TRBJ1-6; D remains ambiguous. This CDR3 has 11 residues. Per the germline V gene, CDR1 is SEHNR and CDR2 is FQNEAQ (reference sequence). Trimming pared 3 bases from V and 6 bases from J, leaving 0 bases between. CDR3: CASSFNSPLHF. The CDR3 region has the DNA TGTGCCAGCAGCTTTAATTCACCCCTCCACTTT.

Within the sample, this clonotype is medium-sized. The chain recombines TRBV6-1 with TRBJ1-5; maybe TRBD1 (6 bases). Germline V CDR1 and CDR2: MNHNS, SASEGT. The ends were cut back, 4 bases at V and 1 base at J, with 11 bases in the middle. The CDR3 loop spans 15 amino acids. In nucleotides, the CDR3 is TGTGCCAGCAGTGTAGGGGGGGAAAGCAATCAGCCCCAGCATTTT. Its protein product is CASSVGGESNQPQHF.

The CDR3 here is CATSRAKFTSTDTQYF. CDR3 DNA sequence: TGTGCCACCAGCAGGGCTAAGTTCACTAGCACAGATACGCAGTATTTT. The chain employs TRBV15 and TRBJ2-3; D is ambiguous. Germline CDR1 reads LNHNV; CDR2 reads YYDKDF (reference sequence). The V and J ends lost 3 bases and 0 bases respectively, with 13 bases between them. The CDR3 extends over 16 amino acids. The full variable domain, rest sourced from reference TRBV15 and TRBJ2-3, is DAMVIQNPRYQVTQFGKPVTLSCSQTLNHNVMYWYQQKSSQAPKLLFHYYDKDFNNEADTPDNFQSRRPNTSFCFLDIRSPGLGDTAMYLCATSRAKFTSTDTQYFGPGTRLTVL.

The chain uses TRBV6-1 and TRBJ1-5; 8 bases are a match to TRBD1. Trimming cost V 6 bases and J 6 bases; bases outside gene matches: 7. The V gene's germline CDR1 is MNHNS and CDR2 SASEGT. The CDR3 has 14 residues. This chain's CDR3 is CASSDRDRPQPQHF. CDR3 in DNA: TGTGCCAGCAGCGATCGGGACAGGCCTCAGCCCCAGCATTTT.

This clonotype was detected only a few times. The rearrangement joins TRBV4-1 to TRBJ1-5; TRBD1 matches at 10 bases. V lost 8 bases, J lost 4 bases, and 2 bases stayed unmatched. Germline assignment: CDR1 MGHRA and CDR2 YSYEKL. The CDR3 totals 13 residues. The CDR3 region has the DNA TGCGCCAGCGGGGGACAGGGGAATCAGCCCCAGCATTTT. Amino acids: CASGGQGNQPQHF.